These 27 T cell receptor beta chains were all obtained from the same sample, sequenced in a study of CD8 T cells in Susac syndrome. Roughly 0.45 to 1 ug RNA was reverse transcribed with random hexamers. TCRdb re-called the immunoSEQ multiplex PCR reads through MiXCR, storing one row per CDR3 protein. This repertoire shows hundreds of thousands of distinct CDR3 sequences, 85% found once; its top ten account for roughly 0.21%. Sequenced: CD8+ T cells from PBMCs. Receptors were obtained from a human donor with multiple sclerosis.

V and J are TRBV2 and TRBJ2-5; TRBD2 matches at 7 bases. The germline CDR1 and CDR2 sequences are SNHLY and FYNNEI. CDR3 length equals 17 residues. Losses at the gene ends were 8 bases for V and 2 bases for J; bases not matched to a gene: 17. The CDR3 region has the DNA TGTGCCAGCCACCTCCAGTTGGCGGGGGATGGGCAAGAGACCCAGTACTTC. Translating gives CASHLQLAGDGQETQYF.

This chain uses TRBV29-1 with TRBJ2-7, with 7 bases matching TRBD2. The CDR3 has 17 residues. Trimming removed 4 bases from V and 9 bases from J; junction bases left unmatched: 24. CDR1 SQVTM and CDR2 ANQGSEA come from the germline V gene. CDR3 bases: TGCAGCGTTGCTTCCGTGAGAGGGGAGGACTTAGCGGGTACGCAGTACTTC. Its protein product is CSVASVRGEDLAGTQYF.

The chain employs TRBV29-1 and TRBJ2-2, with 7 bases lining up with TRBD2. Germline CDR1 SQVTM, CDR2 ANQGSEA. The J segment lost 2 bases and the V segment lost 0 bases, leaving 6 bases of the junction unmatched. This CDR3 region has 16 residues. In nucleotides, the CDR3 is TGCAGCGTTGAAGATCAGGGAGGGGCCAACACCGGGGAGCTGTTTTTT. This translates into CSVEDQGGANTGELFF.

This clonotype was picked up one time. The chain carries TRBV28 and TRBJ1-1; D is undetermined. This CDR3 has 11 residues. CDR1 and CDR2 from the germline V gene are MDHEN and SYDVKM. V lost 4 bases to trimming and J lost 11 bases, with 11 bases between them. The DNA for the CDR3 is TGTGCCAGCAGTTACCCGACGCGCGCTTTCTTT. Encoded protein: CASSYPTRAFF.

The CDR3 is CASSYGPWSWAFAGELFF. As DNA, the CDR3 is TGTGCCAGCAGTTACGGGCCTTGGTCCTGGGCTTTTGCCGGGGAGCTGTTTTTT. The chain uses TRBV6-5 and TRBJ2-2; D gene ambiguous. The CDR3 spans 18 residues. Germline CDR1 and CDR2: MNHEY and SVGAGI. V lost 2 bases, J lost 6 bases, and 22 bases lay in between.

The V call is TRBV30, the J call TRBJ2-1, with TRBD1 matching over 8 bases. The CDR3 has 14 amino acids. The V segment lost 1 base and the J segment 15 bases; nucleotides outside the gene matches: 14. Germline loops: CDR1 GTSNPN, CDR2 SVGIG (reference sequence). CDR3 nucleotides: TGTGCCTGGAGTGCTCGGACAGGGAAGACCCCTCGGTTCTTC. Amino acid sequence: CAWSARTGKTPRFF.

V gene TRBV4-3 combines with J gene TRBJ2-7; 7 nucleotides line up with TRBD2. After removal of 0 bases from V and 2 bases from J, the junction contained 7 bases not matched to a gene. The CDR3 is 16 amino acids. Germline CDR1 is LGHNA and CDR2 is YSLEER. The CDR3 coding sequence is TGCGCCAGCAGCCAAGATACATCTAGCGGCACCTACGAGCAGTACTTC. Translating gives CASSQDTSSGTYEQYF.

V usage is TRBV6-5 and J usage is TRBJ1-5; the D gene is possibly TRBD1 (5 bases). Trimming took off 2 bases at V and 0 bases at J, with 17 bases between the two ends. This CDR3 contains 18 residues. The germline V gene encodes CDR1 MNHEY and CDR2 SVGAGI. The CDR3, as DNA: TGTGCCAGCAGTTACGGCCCCCCGACAGCCTTTAGCAATCAGCCCCAGCATTTT. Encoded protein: CASSYGPPTAFSNQPQHF.

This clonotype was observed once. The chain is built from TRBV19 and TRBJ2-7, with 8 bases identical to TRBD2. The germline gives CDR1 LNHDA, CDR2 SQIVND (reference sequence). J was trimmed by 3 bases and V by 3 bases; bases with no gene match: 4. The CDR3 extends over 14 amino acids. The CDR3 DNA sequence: TGTGCCAGTAGTATGACGGGACTAGTCTACGAGCAGTACTTC. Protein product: CASSMTGLVYEQYF.

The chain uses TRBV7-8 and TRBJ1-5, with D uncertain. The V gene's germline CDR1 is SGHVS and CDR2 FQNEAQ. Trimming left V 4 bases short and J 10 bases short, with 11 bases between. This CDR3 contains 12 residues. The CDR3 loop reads CASSSYVGPQHF. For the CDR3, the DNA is TGTGCCAGCAGCTCGTACGTGGGCCCCCAGCATTTT.

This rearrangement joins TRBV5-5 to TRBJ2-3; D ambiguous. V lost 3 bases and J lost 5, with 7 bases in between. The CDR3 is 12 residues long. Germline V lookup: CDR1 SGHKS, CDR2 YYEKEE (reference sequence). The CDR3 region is CASSSIGDTQYF. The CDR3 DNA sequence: TGTGCCAGCAGCTCCATCGGAGATACGCAGTATTTT.

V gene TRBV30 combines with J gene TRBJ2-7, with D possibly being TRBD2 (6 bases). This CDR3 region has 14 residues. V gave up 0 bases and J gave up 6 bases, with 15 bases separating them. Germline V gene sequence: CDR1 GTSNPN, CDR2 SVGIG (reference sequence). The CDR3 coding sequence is TGTGCCTGGAGTGTTGATTCTAGCGTGAGCGAGCAGTACTTC. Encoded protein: CAWSVDSSVSEQYF.

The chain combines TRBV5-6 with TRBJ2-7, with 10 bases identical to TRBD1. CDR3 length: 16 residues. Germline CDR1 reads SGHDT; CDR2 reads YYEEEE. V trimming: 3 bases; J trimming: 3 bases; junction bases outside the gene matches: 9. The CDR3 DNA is TGTGCCAGCAGCTACCGCACCGGGACAGGGGTCTACGAGCAGTACTTC. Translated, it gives CASSYRTGTGVYEQYF.

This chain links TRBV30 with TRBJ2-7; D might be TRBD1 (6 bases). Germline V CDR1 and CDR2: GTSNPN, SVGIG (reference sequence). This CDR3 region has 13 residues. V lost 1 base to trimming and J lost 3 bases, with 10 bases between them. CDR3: CAWSGGQSYEQYF. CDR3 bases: TGTGCCTGGAGTGGCGGACAGAGCTACGAGCAGTACTTC.

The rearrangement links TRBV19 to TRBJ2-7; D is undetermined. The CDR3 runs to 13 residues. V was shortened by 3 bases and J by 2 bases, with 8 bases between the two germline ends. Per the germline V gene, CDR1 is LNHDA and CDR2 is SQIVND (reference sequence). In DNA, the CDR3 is TGTGCCAGTAGTATGGGCGTAACCTACGAGCAGTACTTC. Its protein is CASSMGVTYEQYF.

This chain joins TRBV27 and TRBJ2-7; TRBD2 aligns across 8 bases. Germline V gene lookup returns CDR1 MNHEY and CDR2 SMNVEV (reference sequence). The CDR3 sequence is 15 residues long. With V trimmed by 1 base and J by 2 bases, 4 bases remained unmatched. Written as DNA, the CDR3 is TGTGCCAGCAGTTTATTTCTCGGGGGGGCCTACGAGCAGTACTTC. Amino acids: CASSLFLGGAYEQYF.

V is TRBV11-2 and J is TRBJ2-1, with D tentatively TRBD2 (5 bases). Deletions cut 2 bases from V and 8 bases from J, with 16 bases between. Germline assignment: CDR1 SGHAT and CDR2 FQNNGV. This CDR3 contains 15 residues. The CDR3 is CASSLLPGVVHEQFF. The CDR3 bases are TGTGCCAGCAGCTTACTCCCCGGGGTGGTCCATGAGCAGTTCTTC.

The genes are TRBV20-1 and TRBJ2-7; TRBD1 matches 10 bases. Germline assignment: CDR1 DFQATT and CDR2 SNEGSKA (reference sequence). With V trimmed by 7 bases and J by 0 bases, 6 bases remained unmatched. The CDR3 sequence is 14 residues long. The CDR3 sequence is CSGRDRGPSYEQYF. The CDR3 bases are TGCAGTGGTAGGGACAGGGGACCCTCCTACGAGCAGTACTTC.

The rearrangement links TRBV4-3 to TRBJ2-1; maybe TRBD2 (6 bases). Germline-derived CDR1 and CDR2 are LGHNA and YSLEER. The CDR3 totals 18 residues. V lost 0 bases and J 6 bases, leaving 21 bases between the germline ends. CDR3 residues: CASSQDQWTGVGVNEQFF. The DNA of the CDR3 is TGCGCCAGCAGCCAAGATCAATGGACGGGGGTCGGGGTCAATGAGCAGTTCTTC.

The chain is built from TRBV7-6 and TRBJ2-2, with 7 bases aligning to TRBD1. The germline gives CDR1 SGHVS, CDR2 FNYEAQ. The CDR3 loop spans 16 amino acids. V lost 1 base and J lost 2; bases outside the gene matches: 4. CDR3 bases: TGTGCCAGCAGCTTAGGACAGGGTTCTAACACCGGGGAGCTGTTTTTT. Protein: CASSLGQGSNTGELFF.

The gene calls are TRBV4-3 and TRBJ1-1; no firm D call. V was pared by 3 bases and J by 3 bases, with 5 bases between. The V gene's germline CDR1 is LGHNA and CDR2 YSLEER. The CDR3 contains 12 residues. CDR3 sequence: CASSQSYTEAFF. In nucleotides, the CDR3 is TGCGCCAGCAGCCAGTCGTACACTGAAGCTTTCTTT.

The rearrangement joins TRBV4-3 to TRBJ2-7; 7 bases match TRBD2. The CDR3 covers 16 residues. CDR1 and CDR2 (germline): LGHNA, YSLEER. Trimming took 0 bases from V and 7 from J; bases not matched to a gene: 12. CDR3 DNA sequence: TGCGCCAGCAGCCAAGATTGGGGGGGAATTCGAGGGGAGCAGTACTTC. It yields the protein CASSQDWGGIRGEQYF.

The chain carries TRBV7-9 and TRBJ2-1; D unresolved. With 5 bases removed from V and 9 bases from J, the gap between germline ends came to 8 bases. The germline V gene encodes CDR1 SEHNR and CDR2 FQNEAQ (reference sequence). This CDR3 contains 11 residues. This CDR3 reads CASSPGREQFF. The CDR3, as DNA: TGTGCCAGCAGCCCCGGGCGTGAGCAGTTCTTC.

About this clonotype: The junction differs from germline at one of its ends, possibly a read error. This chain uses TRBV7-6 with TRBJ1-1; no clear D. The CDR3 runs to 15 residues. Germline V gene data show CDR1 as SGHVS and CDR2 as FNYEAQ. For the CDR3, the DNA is TGTGCCAGCAGCCCCGACCCCACAGTGAACACTGAAGTTTTCTTT. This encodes CASSPDPTVNTEVFF.

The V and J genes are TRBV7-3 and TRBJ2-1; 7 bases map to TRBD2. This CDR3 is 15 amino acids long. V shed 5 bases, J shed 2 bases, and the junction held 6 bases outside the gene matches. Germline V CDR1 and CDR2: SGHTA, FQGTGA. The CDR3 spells CASSTGTNPYNEQFF. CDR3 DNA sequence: TGTGCCAGCAGCACCGGGACTAACCCCTACAATGAGCAGTTCTTC.

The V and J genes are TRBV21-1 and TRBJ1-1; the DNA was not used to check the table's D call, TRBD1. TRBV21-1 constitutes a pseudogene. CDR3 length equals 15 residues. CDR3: CASSKVTKGASEAFF. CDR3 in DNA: TGTGCCAGCAGCAAAGTAACGAAGGGGGCCTCTGAAGCTTTCTTT.

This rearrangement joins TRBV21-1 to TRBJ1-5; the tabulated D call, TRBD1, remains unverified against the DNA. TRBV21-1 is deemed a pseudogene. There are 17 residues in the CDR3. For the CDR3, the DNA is TGTGCCAGCAGCAAAGGAAGGGGGGTCGGGAGCAATCAGCCCCAGCATTTT. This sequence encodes CASSKGRGVGSNQPQHF.